This note documents a single TCR beta chain sequence. Its specificity is not known. These data belong to a study of cytomegalovirus exposure and HLA in healthy donors. On the study more broadly: Around 79 million unique TCRs, all from HLA-typed donors, were included in an early release of the data. Ancestry clustering placed roughly four fifths of around 400 genotyped donors in the Caucasian-associated cluster. Study-wide points: The likely explanation for a cluster of highly shared sequence variants was sequencing artifact. In a later analysis, HLA-C alleles had the fewest associated TCRs, DRB1 alleles the most.

Use of 60 Vbeta and 13 Jbeta primers characterized the PCR. Produced via immunoSEQ multiplex PCR; TCRdb's table is partial and in-frame only. The sample holds some 130,000 clones, 70% to 80% seen once. Germline loops: CDR1 MDHEN, CDR2 SYDVKM. This CDR3 is 11 amino acids long. With V trimmed by 7 bases and J by 16 bases, 9 bases remained unmatched. This clonotype originated in a man in his thirties or forties in good health and CMV-seronegative. The specimen was PBMCs. This chain links TRBV28 with TRBJ2-1; 8 positions match TRBD1. The CDR3 spells CASTGQGWVFF. The CDR3 coding sequence is TGTGCCAGCACAGGACAGGGATGGGTTTTCTTC.